Below, 24 T cell receptor beta chains from the same sample are listed, as sequenced in a study of vaccination and CD4 T cells after COVID-19. These TCRs are of unknown antigen specificity. Treatment meaning: approximately nine-day PBMC culture with coronavirus spike peptide pools or control peptides (ViraFEST assay). Cultured CD4+ T-cell DNA underwent Oncomine TCR Beta short-read sequencing. MiXCR, applied by TCRdb to the PCR reads, yields one record per CDR3 protein. This table has 8,000 to 10,000 distinct CDR3 sequences, 61% appearing once. The sample taken for sequencing was CD4+ T cells from blood, cultured in vitro. The receptors originated from a human donor who had recovered from COVID-19.

The chain carries TRBV19 and TRBJ2-2, with unresolved D. The CDR3 length is 11 residues. Germline V CDR1 and CDR2: LNHDA, SQIVND (reference sequence). Trimming stripped 3 bases from V and 8 bases from J, with 4 bases between. The CDR3 DNA reads as TGTGCCAGTAGTATGGTTGGGGAGCTGTTTTTT. This codes for CASSMVGELFF. Together with reference TRBV19 and TRBJ2-2, the CDR3 gives the full variable domain: DGGITQSPKYLFRKEGQNVTLSCEQNLNHDAMYWYRQDPGQGLRLIYYSQIVNDFQKGDIAEGYSVSREKKESFPLTVTSAQKNPTAFYLCASSMVGELFFGEGSRLTVL.

The chain couples TRBV15 to TRBJ1-2; 10 bases are a match to TRBD1. Germline assignment: CDR1 LNHNV and CDR2 YYDKDF (reference sequence). CDR3 length: 16 residues. V trimming: 0 bases; J trimming: 6 bases; junction bases outside the gene matches: 7. CDR3 DNA: TGTGCCACCAGCAGAGAGTACCGACAGGGGGCGGATGGCTACACCTTC. The encoded protein is CATSREYRQGADGYTF.

The table lists this clonotype with a few counts. The V gene is TRBV15, the J gene TRBJ1-2, with 9 bases aligning to TRBD1. This CDR3 is built from 15 residues. The V segment lost 3 bases and the J segment 2 bases; nucleotides outside the gene matches: 4. CDR1 is LNHNV, CDR2 YYDKDF, per germline (reference sequence). The CDR3: CATSSPTGGNYGYTF. CDR3 nucleotide sequence: TGTGCCACCAGCAGCCCGACAGGGGGAAACTATGGCTACACCTTC.

A few counts support this clonotype. CDR3 bases: TGTGCCAGTAGTGTGGGGCTCGGAAACACCATATATTTT. This codes for CASSVGLGNTIYF. V usage is TRBV19 and J usage is TRBJ1-3; D possibly corresponds to TRBD1 (5 bases). Trimming shortened V by 5 bases and J by 4 bases, and 9 bases separated the two germline ends. The CDR3 length is 13 residues. Looked up from germline, CDR1 is LNHDA and CDR2 is SQIVND (reference sequence).

Only a few counts were recorded for this clonotype. V is TRBV20-1 and J is TRBJ1-6, with no clear D. Germline values: CDR1 DFQATT, CDR2 SNEGSKA (reference sequence). The CDR3 runs to 13 residues. Trimming shortened V by 6 bases and J by 6 bases, and 12 bases separated the two germline ends. The CDR3 nucleotides read TGCAGTGCGAAAGGAGTCATTAATTCACCCCTCCACTTT. It is translated as CSAKGVINSPLHF.

The CDR3 spells CASSSGLAGVTGELFF. The CDR3 region has the DNA TGTGCCAGCAGCTCCGGACTAGCGGGAGTCACCGGGGAGCTGTTTTTT. The chain links TRBV7-9 to TRBJ2-2, with TRBD2 matching over 13 bases. The CDR3 loop spans 16 amino acids. In germline, CDR1 is SEHNR, CDR2 FQNEAQ (reference sequence). With V trimmed by 4 bases and J by 4 bases, 3 bases remained unmatched.

This chain links TRBV6-1 with TRBJ1-6; tentatively, D is TRBD1 (5 bases). CDR1 is MNHNS and CDR2 is SASEGT in the germline V gene. Trimming shortened V by 8 bases and J by 10 bases, and 12 bases separated the two germline ends. CDR3 length equals 12 residues. The CDR3 sequence: CASRGVESPLHF. The CDR3 bases are TGTGCCAGCCGGGGGGTAGAGTCACCCCTCCACTTT.

This chain links TRBV2 with TRBJ2-1; D unresolved. This CDR3 region has 11 residues. Germline V gene lookup returns CDR1 SNHLY and CDR2 FYNNEI. Deletions cut 6 bases from V and 12 bases from J, with 12 bases between. Here the CDR3 DNA reads TGTGCCAGCAGGGAGCTCCGACTGCAGTTCTTC. It specifies CASRELRLQFF.

The gene calls are TRBV15 and TRBJ2-1; no clear D gene. The V end was cut by 1 base, the J end by 3 bases, with 10 bases between. This CDR3 spans 15 amino acids. Germline CDR1 LNHNV, CDR2 YYDKDF (reference sequence). The CDR3 DNA sequence: TGTGCCACCAGCAGAGGGGATAACGACTACAATGAGCAGTTCTTC. Its protein product is CATSRGDNDYNEQFF.

This chain uses TRBV28 with TRBJ2-7; weak D call: TRBD2 (6 bases). The CDR3 totals 13 residues. Germline V gene data show CDR1 as MDHEN and CDR2 as SYDVKM. V dropped 6 bases and J dropped 6 bases, with 15 bases sitting between them. The CDR3 DNA follows: TGTGCCAGCAGCAGTACGGGAGTCGGCGAGCAGTACTTC. Its translation is CASSSTGVGEQYF.

V and J are TRBV19 and TRBJ1-2; D remains unclear. Germline CDR1 reads LNHDA; CDR2 reads SQIVND (reference sequence). Trimming stripped 6 bases from V and 8 bases from J, with 13 bases between. The CDR3 runs 12 residues. The CDR3 DNA sequence: TGTGCCAGTAGCCTGACCGCATCCGGCTACACCTTC. This codes for CASSLTASGYTF.

This clonotype showed up just a few times. The chain recombines TRBV20-1 with TRBJ2-7; D possibly corresponds to TRBD2 (6 bases). Germline CDR1 and CDR2: DFQATT and SNEGSKA (reference sequence). CDR3 length: 13 amino acids. Trimming took off 3 bases at V and 2 bases at J, with 11 bases between the two ends. The CDR3 DNA reads TGCAGTGCTAGCTGGGAGGCCGCCTACGAGCAGTACTTC. This sequence encodes CSASWEAAYEQYF.

The genes are TRBV6-7 and TRBJ2-7, with D perhaps assigned TRBD1 or TRBD2 (6 bases each). TRBV6-7 is classed as an ORF, of uncertain function. V dropped 7 bases and J dropped 3 bases, with 25 bases sitting between them. CDR3 length equals 17 residues. DNA of the CDR3: TGTGCCAGCACTCCTTCTAGGGGGGACGGGCGGGACTACGAGCAGTACTTC. Amino acids: CASTPSRGDGRDYEQYF.

This rearrangement joins TRBV4-2 to TRBJ2-2, with D unclear. Trimming removed 0 bases from V and 7 bases from J, with 12 bases in between. This CDR3 region has 15 residues. The germline CDR1 and CDR2 sequences are LGHNA and YNFKEQ. The CDR3 here is CASSQERTFGGELFF. CDR3 coding DNA: TGTGCCAGCAGCCAAGAACGAACGTTCGGCGGGGAGCTGTTTTTT.

The chain links TRBV6-2 or TRBV6-3 to TRBJ1-5, with TRBD1 as a possible D gene (6 bases). Germline lookup yields CDR1 MNHEY and CDR2 SVGEGT. V gave up 3 bases and J gave up 3 bases, with 15 bases separating them. The CDR3 runs to 16 residues. CDR3 sequence: CASSYNRGQFNQPQHF. The CDR3 DNA reads as TGTGCCAGCAGTTATAATAGAGGACAGTTCAATCAGCCCCAGCATTTT.

This clonotype was counted only a few times. The V and J genes are TRBV5-4 and TRBJ2-5; maybe TRBD1 (5 bases). There are 14 residues in the CDR3. Germline values: CDR1 SGHNT, CDR2 YYREEE (reference sequence). V lost 1 base and J lost 2, with 9 bases in between. CDR3 in DNA: TGTGCCAGCAGCTTGCGGTCAGGGCAAGAGACCCAGTACTTC. Encoded protein: CASSLRSGQETQYF.

This clonotype was picked up a small number of times. The chain employs TRBV6-5 and TRBJ1-6, with a tentative D call TRBD1 (6 bases). The ends were cut back, 4 bases at V and 10 bases at J, with 14 bases in the middle. Germline values: CDR1 MNHEY, CDR2 SVGAGI. The CDR3 has 14 residues. The CDR3 sequence is CASSSHREGSPLHF. CDR3 nucleotide sequence: TGTGCCAGCAGTTCCCACAGGGAGGGCTCACCCCTCCACTTT.

The rearrangement links TRBV20-1 to TRBJ2-5; D is perhaps TRBD1 (5 bases). Germline CDR1 and CDR2: DFQATT and SNEGSKA (reference sequence). The V end lost 6 bases, the J end lost 4 bases, and 15 bases lay between the germline ends. The CDR3 sequence is 13 residues long. CDR3 amino acids: CSAPFLRVETQYF. The DNA of the CDR3 is TGCAGTGCCCCCTTCCTCAGGGTAGAGACCCAGTACTTC.

The rearrangement uses TRBV6-1 and TRBJ1-2, with 9 nucleotides matching TRBD1. V lost 5 bases to trimming and J lost 3 bases; unmatched junction nucleotides: 4. There are 14 residues in the CDR3. Germline V gives CDR1 MNHNS, CDR2 SASEGT. CDR3: CASSTRDRDYGYTF. CDR3 DNA sequence: TGTGCCAGCAGTACACGGGACAGGGACTATGGCTACACCTTC.

This clonotype was observed a handful of times. The V and J genes are TRBV7-9 and TRBJ2-7; possible D gene TRBD2, 6 bases. Trimming pared 1 base from V and 0 bases from J, leaving 7 bases between. Germline V gene data show CDR1 as SEHNR and CDR2 as FQNEAQ (reference sequence). The CDR3 runs 14 residues. CDR3 sequence reads: CASSLGTTSYEQYF. The CDR3 nucleotides read TGTGCCAGCAGCTTAGGGACTACCTCCTACGAGCAGTACTTC. Drawing the rest from reference TRBV7-9 and TRBJ2-7, the complete variable domain is DTGVSQNPRHKITKRGQNVTFRCDPISEHNRLYWYRQTLGQGPEFLTYFQNEAQLEKSRLLSDRFSAERPKGSFSTLEIQRTEQGDSAMYLCASSLGTTSYEQYFGPGTRLTVT.

The chain links TRBV6-1 to TRBJ1-2; TRBD1 is a possible D gene (6 bases). Trimming pared 8 bases from V and 7 bases from J, leaving 17 bases between. This CDR3 is 13 amino acids long. The germline V gene has CDR1 MNHNS and CDR2 SASEGT. DNA for the CDR3: TGTGCCAGCGGCAGGGGAGAGGAGTCTGGCTACACCTTC. Translated, it gives CASGRGEESGYTF.

This clonotype was observed a few times. The chain couples TRBV10-3 to TRBJ1-5; 8 positions match TRBD1. V lost 6 bases and J lost 9; bases outside the gene matches: 10. CDR1 ENHRY and CDR2 SYGVKD come from the germline V gene. CDR3 size: 14 residues. The CDR3 protein is CAISRTGRERPQHF. CDR3 coding DNA: TGTGCCATCAGCCGGACAGGGAGAGAGCGGCCCCAGCATTTT.

The chain links TRBV2 to TRBJ2-4; D remains unclear. Germline loops: CDR1 SNHLY, CDR2 FYNNEI. The V end was cut by 1 base, the J end by 0 bases, with 4 bases between. The CDR3 has 14 residues. In DNA form, the CDR3 reads TGTGCCAGCAGTGAAGGGGGAGCCAAAAACATTCAGTACTTC. Its translation: CASSEGGAKNIQYF.

The chain links TRBV6-5 to TRBJ2-1; TRBD2 aligns across 8 bases. This CDR3 is built from 17 residues. CDR1 is MNHEY and CDR2 is SVGAGI in the germline V gene. With V trimmed by 0 bases and J by 3 bases, 7 bases remained unmatched. CDR3 nucleotides: TGTGCCAGCAGTTACTCTGCGGGGCGGGGGGTCTACAATGAGCAGTTCTTC. This gives the protein CASSYSAGRGVYNEQFF.